This T cell receptor beta chain was captured by sequencing in a study of blood T cell repertoires in COVID-19. Study information: Sites across the United States, Italy and Spain contributed samples from acute and convalescent COVID-19. PBMCs, B-cell-depleted T cells, or T cells were the source of the cDNA or gDNA that made up the material.

Original data processing: Reference gene primer amplification in the assay estimated nucleated cell counts. Using immunoSEQ multiplex PCR, the repertoire was profiled, and TCRdb retains in-frame clones only, with some absent. V, J and clone size were drawn from that table, and D and trimming were deduced from the DNA. The sample yields about 54,000 clones, under 90% seen once. Germline CDR1 is LGHNT and CDR2 is FRNRAP. The length of the CDR3 is 13 residues. Trimming stripped 5 bases from V and 8 bases from J, with 15 bases between. The clonotype was recovered from a man aged 45 to 65 with acute or convalescent COVID-19. The rearrangement joins TRBV12-5 to TRBJ1-1, with D maybe TRBD1 (6 bases). The sequenced material came from peripheral blood. Here the CDR3 DNA reads TGTGCTAGTGGTCTGGGCAGGGGAGTAGAAGCTTTCTTT. Translating it yields CASGLGRGVEAFF.